Listed below are T cell receptor beta chains from one sample, sequenced in a study of CD8+CD57+ T cells in acquired aplastic anemia. TCRdb reprocessed the reads via MiXCR and lists one record per CDR3 protein. The data contain about 470,000 distinct CDR3 sequences, under 40% of them singletons. Sequencing was performed on sorted CD4+, CD8+, or CD8+CD57+ T cells (not recorded which) from PBMCs. Receptor source: a human donor with aplastic anemia. CDR3s include the opening cysteine and the closing phenylalanine or tryptophan. The D gene is left open where the match is weak. Clone size is not always given. Where it is, it says once, few, many or a class for expanded clones.

size: few; D: .; V: TRBV12-3/TRBV12-4; J: TRBJ1-2; DNA: TGTGCCAGCAGTTTATACTCAGGGGTTAACTATGGCTACACCTTC; CDR3: CASSLYSGVNYGYTF
size: many; D: .; V: TRBV19; J: TRBJ1-2; DNA: TGTGCCAGTAGCATACAATGGACAGACTCCAAGATCTCCTTC; CDR3: CASSIQWTDSKISF
size: many; D: .; V: TRBV20-1; J: TRBJ1-1; DNA: TGCAGTGCTAGTTTAGTGCAGTCCGGGTCTTTCTTT; CDR3: CSASLVQSGSFF
size: .; D: TRBD1; V: TRBV29-1; J: TRBJ1-2; DNA: TGCAGCGCCGACAGGGGGGAAAGAGGCTACACCTTC; CDR3: CSADRGERGYTF
size: .; D: .; V: TRBV5-1; J: TRBJ2-3; DNA: TGCGCCAGCAGCTTGGATAGCGCTAAACCAACTTGGGGCACAGATACGCAGTATTTT; CDR3: CASSLDSAKPTWGTDTQYF
size: few; D: .; V: TRBV5-1; J: TRBJ2-7; DNA: TGCGCCAGCAGCTTGTGGGCGGGGAGCTCCTACGAGCAGTACTTC; CDR3: CASSLWAGSSYEQYF
size: few; D: .; V: TRBV27; J: TRBJ2-7; DNA: TGTGCCAGCAGTTCGTCCGGGGGACCCTACGAGCAGTACTTC; CDR3: CASSSSGGPYEQYF
size: few; D: .; V: TRBV5-1; J: TRBJ1-1; DNA: TGCGCCAGCAGCGAAACAGGGATCACTGAAGCTTTCTTT; CDR3: CASSETGITEAFF
size: .; D: .; V: TRBV7-9; J: TRBJ2-3; DNA: TGTGCCTGGAGTGTACTACTAGCAGATACGCAGTATTTT; CDR3: CAWSVLLADTQYF
size: few; D: .; V: TRBV9; J: TRBJ1-2; DNA: TGTGCCAGCAGCGTGAGGGCGGGAGGCTGTGGCTACACCTTC; CDR3: CASSVRAGGCGYTF
size: few; D: .; V: TRBV25-1; J: TRBJ2-7; DNA: TGTGCCAGCAGCACTCACTCCTACGAGCAGTACTTC; CDR3: CASSTHSYEQYF
size: few; D: TRBD1; V: TRBV12-3/TRBV12-4; J: TRBJ1-1; DNA: TGTGCCAGCCACACTAGGGGACAGGGGGACACTGAAGCTTTCTTT; CDR3: CASHTRGQGDTEAFF
size: many; D: .; V: TRBV19; J: TRBJ1-5; DNA: TGTGCCAGTAGTATCCCAGGGCCGCAGCCCCAGCATTTT; CDR3: CASSIPGPQPQHF
size: many; D: .; V: TRBV7-9; J: TRBJ1-2; DNA: TGTGCCAGCAGCTGGGAGGTCGCTACCGATGGCTACACCTTC; CDR3: CASSWEVATDGYTF
size: .; D: TRBD1; V: TRBV29-1; J: TRBJ1-2; DNA: TGCAGCACTGGACAGGGTTTCTATGGCTACACCTTC; CDR3: CSTGQGFYGYTF
size: few; D: .; V: TRBV11-3; J: TRBJ1-1; DNA: TGTGCCAGCAGCTCATCGACAGGACCCACTGAAGCTTTCTTT; CDR3: CASSSSTGPTEAFF
size: .; D: TRBD1; V: TRBV6-5; J: TRBJ2-1; DNA: TGTGCCAGCAGTTATCAGGAAGGGGGCGAGCAGTTCTTC; CDR3: CASSYQEGGEQFF
size: .; D: .; V: TRBV25-1; J: TRBJ2-1; DNA: TGTGCCAGCAGTGGGGCAGGTGAGCAGTTCTTC; CDR3: CASSGAGEQFF
size: many; D: TRBD2; V: TRBV7-3; J: TRBJ2-7; DNA: TGTGCCAGCAGCCCCGGGAGGGGCCCCTACGAGCAGTACTTC; CDR3: CASSPGRGPYEQYF
size: .; D: .; V: TRBV11-1; J: TRBJ2-7; DNA: TGTGCCAGCAGCCAACAGGGTAGTATCGGAGAGCAGTACTTC; CDR3: CASSQQGSIGEQYF
size: .; D: TRBD1; V: TRBV25-1; J: TRBJ1-1; DNA: TGTGCCAGCAGCGCAGGGACAGGGACGACGCGCACTGAAGCTTTCTTT; CDR3: CASSAGTGTTRTEAFF
size: .; D: TRBD1; V: TRBV19; J: TRBJ2-2; DNA: TGTGCCAGTGGGCGGACAGGGGGCACCGGGGAGCTGTTTTTT; CDR3: CASGRTGGTGELFF